The sequence of this T cell receptor beta chain was determined in a study of post-analysis software for immune sequencing data. Across the whole study: The disease courses spanned relapsing-remitting, secondary progressive and progressive-relapsing forms of multiple sclerosis.

Overall study findings and caveats: Five TRBV segments, including TRBV5-6, TRBV5-1 and TRBV20-1, were more frequent in patients than controls. The study found significantly lower normalized Chao1 diversity in multiple sclerosis patients than in controls. Analysis by F measure revealed that same-batch samples clustered strongly together.

Built from TCR beta cDNA, the libraries had unique molecular identifiers in them. T cells numbering about 0.85 to 11 million yielded 450,000 to 600,000 cDNA molecules. TCRdb re-analysed the PCR reads in MiXCR, keeping a single row per CDR3 protein. The sample lists approximately 770,000 distinct CDR3 sequences; 40% to 55% were seen once. This clonotype occurred once. Its antigen remains unidentified. The germline V gene has CDR1 MNHNY and CDR2 SVGAGI (reference sequence). Trimming removed 0 bases at V and 5 bases at J, with 13 bases between. The CDR3 has 16 residues. The chain joins TRBV6-6 to TRBJ2-2, with a weak D call TRBD2 (5 bases). Sequencing used blood. The sequence was collected from a girl between 10 and 17 years old with multiple sclerosis. The CDR3 sequence: CASSYSGGGGTGELFF. Here the CDR3 DNA reads TGTGCCAGCAGTTACTCGGGCGGAGGCGGAACCGGGGAGCTGTTTTTT.